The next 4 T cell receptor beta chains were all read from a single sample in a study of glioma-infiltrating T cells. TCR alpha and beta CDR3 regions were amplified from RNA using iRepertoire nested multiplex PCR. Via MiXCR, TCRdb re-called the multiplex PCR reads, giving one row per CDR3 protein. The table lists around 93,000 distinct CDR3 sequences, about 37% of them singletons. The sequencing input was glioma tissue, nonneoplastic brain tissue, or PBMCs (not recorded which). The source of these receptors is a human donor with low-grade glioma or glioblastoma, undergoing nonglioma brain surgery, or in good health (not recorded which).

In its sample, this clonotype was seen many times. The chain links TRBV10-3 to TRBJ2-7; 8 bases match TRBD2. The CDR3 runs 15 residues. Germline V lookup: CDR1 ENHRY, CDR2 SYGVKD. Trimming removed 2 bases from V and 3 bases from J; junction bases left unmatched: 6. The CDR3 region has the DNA TGTGCCATCAGTGAGGGTGGGACTAGGGACTACGAGCAGTACTTC. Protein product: CAISEGGTRDYEQYF.

This chain's CDR3 is CASSLEAGQSYEQYF. CDR3 nucleotide sequence: TGTGCCAGCAGCTTGGAGGCGGGGCAATCGTACGAGCAGTACTTC. The chain uses TRBV5-4 and TRBJ2-7, with a tentative D call TRBD2 (6 bases). Germline lookup yields CDR1 SGHNT and CDR2 YYREEE (reference sequence). This CDR3 is built from 15 residues. Trimming took 0 bases from V and 4 from J, leaving 14 bases between them.

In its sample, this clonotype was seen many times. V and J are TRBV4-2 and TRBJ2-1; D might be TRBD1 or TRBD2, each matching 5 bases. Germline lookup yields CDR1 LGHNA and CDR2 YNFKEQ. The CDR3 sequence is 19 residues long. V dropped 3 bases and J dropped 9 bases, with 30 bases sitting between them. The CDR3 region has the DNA TGTGCCAGCAGCCAGAATATCCCCATCTTGGGACCGACCATAAGTGAGCAGTTCTTC. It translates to CASSQNIPILGPTISEQFF.

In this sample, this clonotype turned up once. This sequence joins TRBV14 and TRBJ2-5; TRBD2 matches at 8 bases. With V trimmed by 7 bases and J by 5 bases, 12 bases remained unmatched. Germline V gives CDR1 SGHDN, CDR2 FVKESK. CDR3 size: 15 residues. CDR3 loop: CASILTSGRVETQYF. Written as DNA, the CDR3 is TGTGCCAGCATTCTAACGAGCGGGAGAGTGGAGACCCAGTACTTC.